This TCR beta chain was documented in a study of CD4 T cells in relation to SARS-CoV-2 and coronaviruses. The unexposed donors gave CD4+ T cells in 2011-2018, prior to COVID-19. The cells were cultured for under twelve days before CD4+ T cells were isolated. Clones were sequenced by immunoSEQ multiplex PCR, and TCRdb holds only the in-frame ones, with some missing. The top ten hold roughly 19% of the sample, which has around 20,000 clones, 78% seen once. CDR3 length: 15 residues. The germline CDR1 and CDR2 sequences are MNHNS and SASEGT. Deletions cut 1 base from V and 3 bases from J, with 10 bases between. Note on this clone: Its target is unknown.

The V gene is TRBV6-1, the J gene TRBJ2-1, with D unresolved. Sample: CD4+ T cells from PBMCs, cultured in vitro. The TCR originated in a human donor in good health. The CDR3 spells CASSEEGADYNEQFF. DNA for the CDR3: TGTGCCAGCAGTGAAGAGGGTGCTGACTACAATGAGCAGTTCTTC.